This TCR beta chain was identified in a study of control samples from healthy donors and cancer patients. Trimming removed 3 bases from V and 4 bases from J, with 13 bases in between. The germline V gene encodes CDR1 SGHRS and CDR2 YFSETQ. This CDR3 spans 14 amino acids. The data were produced by immunoSEQ multiplex PCR, yet TCRdb's version contains in-frame clones alone and is incomplete. The table includes approximately 120,000 clones, around 89% detected once. The chain uses TRBV5-1 and TRBJ1-2, with D possibly being TRBD1 (6 bases). The sequenced sample was blood. The sequence was collected from a woman in her forties or fifties in good health. Written as DNA, the CDR3 is TGCGCCAGCAGCTCTTCAGGGGTGACCTATGGCTACACCTTC. It translates to CASSSSGVTYGYTF.